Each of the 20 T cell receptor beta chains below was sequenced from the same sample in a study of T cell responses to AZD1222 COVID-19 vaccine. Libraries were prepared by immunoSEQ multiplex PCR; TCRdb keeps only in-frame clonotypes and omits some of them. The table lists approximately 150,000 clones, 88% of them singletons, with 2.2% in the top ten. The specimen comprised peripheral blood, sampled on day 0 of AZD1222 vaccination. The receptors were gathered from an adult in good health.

The DNA for the CDR3 is TGTGCCAGCAGCTTAGAAGAGACCCAGTACTTC. Encoded protein: CASSLEETQYF. This chain links TRBV11-1 with TRBJ2-5; D remains unclear. The CDR3 runs to 11 residues. V was trimmed by 1 base and J by 3 bases, leaving 0 bases between them. The germline V gene has CDR1 SGHAT and CDR2 FQDESV (reference sequence).

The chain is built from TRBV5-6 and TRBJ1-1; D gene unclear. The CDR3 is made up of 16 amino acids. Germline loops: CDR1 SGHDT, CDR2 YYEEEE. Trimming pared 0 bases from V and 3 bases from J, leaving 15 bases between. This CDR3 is CASSLAGATWDTEAFF. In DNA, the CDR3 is TGTGCCAGCAGCTTGGCGGGAGCTACATGGGACACTGAAGCTTTCTTT.

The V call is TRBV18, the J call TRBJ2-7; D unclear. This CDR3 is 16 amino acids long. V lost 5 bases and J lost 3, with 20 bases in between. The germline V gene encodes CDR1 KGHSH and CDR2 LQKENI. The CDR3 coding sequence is TGTGCCAGCTCATCAATGGACGGGCAGTTGAGCTACGAGCAGTACTTC. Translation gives CASSSMDGQLSYEQYF.

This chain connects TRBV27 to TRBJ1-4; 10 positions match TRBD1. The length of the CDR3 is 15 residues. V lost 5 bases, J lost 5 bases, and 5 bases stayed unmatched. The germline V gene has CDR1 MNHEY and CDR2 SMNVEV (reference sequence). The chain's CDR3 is CASSIGQGGNEKLFF. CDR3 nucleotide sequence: TGTGCCAGCAGTATTGGACAGGGGGGAAATGAAAAACTGTTTTTT.

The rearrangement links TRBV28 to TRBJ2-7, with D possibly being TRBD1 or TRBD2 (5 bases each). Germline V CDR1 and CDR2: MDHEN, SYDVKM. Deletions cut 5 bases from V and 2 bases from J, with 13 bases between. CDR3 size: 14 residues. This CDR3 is CASSQGRGPYEQYF. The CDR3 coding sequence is TGTGCCAGCAGTCAGGGACGGGGCCCCTACGAGCAGTACTTC.

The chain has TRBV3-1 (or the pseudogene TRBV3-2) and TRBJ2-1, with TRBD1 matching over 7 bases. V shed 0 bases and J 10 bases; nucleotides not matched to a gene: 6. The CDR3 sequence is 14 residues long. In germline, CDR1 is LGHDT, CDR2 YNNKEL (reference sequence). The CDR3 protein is CASSQERGRPEQFF. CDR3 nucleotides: TGTGCCAGCAGCCAAGAAAGGGGGCGACCGGAGCAGTTCTTC.

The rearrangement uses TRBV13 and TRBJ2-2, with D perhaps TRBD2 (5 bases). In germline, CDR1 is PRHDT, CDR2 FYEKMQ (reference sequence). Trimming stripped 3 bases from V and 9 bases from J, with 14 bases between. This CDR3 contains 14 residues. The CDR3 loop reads CASSLVPRARELFF. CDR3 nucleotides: TGTGCCAGCAGCTTGGTTCCGAGGGCTCGGGAGCTGTTTTTT.

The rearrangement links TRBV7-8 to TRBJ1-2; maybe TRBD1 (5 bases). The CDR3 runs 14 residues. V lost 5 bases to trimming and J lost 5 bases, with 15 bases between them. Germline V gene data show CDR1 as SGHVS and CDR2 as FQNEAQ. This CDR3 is CASSPGGGYYGYTF. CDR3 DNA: TGTGCCAGCAGCCCCGGTGGGGGGTATTATGGCTACACCTTC.

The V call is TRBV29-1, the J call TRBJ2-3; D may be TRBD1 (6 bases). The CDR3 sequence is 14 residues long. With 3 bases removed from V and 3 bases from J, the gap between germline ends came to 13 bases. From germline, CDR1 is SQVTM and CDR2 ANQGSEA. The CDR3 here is CSVEGRGRTDTQYF. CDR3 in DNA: TGCAGCGTTGAGGGCAGGGGTAGAACAGATACGCAGTATTTT.

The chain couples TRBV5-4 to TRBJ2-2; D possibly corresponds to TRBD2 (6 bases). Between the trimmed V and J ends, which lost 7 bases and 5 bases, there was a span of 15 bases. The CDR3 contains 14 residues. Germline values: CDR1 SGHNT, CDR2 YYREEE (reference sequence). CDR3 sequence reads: CASGIGGETGELFF. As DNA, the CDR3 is TGTGCCAGCGGAATCGGAGGGGAAACCGGGGAGCTGTTTTTT. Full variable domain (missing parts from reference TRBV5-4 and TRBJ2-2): ETGVTQSPTHLIKTRGQQVTLRCSSQSGHNTVSWYQQALGQGPQFIFQYYREEENGRGNFPPRFSGLQFPNYSSELNVNALELDDSALYLCASGIGGETGELFFGEGSRLTVL.

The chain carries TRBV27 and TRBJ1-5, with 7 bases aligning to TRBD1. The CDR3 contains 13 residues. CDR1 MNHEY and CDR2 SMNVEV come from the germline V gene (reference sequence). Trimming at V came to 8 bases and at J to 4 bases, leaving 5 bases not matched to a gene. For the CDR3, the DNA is TGTGCCAGCGCCAGGGGGGGAAATCAGCCCCAGCATTTT. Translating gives CASARGGNQPQHF.

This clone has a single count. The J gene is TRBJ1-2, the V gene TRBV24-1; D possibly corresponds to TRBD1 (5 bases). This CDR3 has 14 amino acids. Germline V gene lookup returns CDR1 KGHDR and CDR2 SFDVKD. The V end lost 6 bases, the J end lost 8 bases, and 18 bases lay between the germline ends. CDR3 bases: TGTGCCACCAGTTCCCGGGACGCCTCTTCGGGCTACACCTTC. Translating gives CATSSRDASSGYTF.

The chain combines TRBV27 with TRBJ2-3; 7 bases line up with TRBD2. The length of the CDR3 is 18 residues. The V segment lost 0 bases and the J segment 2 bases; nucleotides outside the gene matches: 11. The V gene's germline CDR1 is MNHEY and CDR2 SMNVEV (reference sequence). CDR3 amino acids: CASSLSGLRLAVTDTQYF. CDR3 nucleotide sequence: TGTGCCAGCAGTTTATCGGGATTGAGGCTAGCGGTCACAGATACGCAGTATTTT.

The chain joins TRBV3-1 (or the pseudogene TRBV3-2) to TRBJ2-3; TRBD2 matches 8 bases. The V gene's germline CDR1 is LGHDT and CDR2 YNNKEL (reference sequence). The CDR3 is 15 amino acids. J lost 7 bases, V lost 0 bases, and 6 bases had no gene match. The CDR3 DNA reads TGTGCCAGCAGCCAAGATATCGGGGGGGGCTATACGCAGTATTTT. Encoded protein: CASSQDIGGGYTQYF.

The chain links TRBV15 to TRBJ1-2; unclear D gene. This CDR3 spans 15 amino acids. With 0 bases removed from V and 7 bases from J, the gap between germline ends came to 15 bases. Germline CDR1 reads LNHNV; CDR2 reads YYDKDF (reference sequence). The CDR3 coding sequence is TGTGCCACCAGCAGAGACCCTTGGATCAAGGGTGGCTACACCTTC. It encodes CATSRDPWIKGGYTF.

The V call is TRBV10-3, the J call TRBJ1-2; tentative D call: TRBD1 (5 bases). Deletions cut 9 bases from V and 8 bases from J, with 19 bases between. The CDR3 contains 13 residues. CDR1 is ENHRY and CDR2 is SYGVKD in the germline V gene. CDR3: CAITTQGLDGYTF. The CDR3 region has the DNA TGTGCCATTACGACTCAGGGCCTGGACGGCTACACCTTC.

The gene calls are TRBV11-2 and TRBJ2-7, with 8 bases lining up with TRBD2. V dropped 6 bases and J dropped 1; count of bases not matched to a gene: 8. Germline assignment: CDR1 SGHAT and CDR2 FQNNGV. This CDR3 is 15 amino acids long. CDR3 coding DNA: TGTGCCAGCAGGCATAGCGGGGCGACATCCTACGAGCAGTACTTC. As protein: CASRHSGATSYEQYF.

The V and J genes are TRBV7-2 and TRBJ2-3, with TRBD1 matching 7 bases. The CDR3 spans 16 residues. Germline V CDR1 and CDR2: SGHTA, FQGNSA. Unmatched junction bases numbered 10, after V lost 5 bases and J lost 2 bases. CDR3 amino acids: CASSRLGQAYTDTQYF. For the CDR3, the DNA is TGTGCCAGCAGCAGACTTGGACAGGCCTACACAGATACGCAGTATTTT.

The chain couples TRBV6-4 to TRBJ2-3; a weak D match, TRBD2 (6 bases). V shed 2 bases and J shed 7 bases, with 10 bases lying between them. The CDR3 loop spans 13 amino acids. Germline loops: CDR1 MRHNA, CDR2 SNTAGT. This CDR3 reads CASSDELANTQYF. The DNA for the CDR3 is TGTGCCAGCAGTGACGAACTAGCAAATACGCAGTATTTT.

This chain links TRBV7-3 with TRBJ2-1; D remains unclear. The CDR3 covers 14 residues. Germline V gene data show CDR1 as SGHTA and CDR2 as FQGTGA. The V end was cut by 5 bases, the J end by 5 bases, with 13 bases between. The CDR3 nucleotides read TGTGCCAGCAGCCGTAGCTCTCAGGACAATGAGCAGTTCTTC. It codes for CASSRSSQDNEQFF. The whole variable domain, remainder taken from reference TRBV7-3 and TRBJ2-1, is GAGVSQTPSNKVTEKGKYVELRCDPISGHTALYWYRQSLGQGPEFLIYFQGTGAADDSGLPNDRFFAVRPEGSVSTLKIQRTERGDSAVYLCASSRSSQDNEQFFGPGTRLTVL.